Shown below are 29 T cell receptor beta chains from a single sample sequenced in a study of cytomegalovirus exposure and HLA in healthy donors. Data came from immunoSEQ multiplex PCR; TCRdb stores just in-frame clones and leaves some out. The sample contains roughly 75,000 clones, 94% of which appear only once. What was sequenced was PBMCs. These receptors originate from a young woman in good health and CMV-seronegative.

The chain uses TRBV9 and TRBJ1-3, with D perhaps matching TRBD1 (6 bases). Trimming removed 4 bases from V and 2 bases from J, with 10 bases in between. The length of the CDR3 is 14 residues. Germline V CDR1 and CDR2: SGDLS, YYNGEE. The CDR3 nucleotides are TGTGCCAGCAGCACGAGGGGGACTGGAAACACCATATATTTT. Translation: CASSTRGTGNTIYF.

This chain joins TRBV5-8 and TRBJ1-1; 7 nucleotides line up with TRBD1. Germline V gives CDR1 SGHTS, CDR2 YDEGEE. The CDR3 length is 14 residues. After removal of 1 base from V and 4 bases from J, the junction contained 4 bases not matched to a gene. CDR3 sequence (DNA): TGTGCCAGCAGCTTGTCAGGGGGTATCACTGAAGCTTTCTTT. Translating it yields CASSLSGGITEAFF.

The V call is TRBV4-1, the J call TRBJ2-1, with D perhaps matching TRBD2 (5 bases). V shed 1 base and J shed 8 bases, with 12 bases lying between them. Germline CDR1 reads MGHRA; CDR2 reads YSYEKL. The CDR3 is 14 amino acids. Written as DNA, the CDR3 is TGCGCCAGCAGCCAAGTTAGCGACTCGGATGAGCAGTTCTTC. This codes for CASSQVSDSDEQFF.

CDR3 residues: CASTYPSQGYEQYF. The CDR3 DNA sequence: TGTGCCAGCACCTACCCCTCACAGGGCTACGAGCAGTACTTC. The V gene is TRBV2, the J gene TRBJ2-7; a possible D gene is TRBD1 (6 bases). Between the trimmed V and J ends, which lost 7 bases and 3 bases, there was a span of 16 bases. The germline gives CDR1 SNHLY, CDR2 FYNNEI. This CDR3 has 14 amino acids.

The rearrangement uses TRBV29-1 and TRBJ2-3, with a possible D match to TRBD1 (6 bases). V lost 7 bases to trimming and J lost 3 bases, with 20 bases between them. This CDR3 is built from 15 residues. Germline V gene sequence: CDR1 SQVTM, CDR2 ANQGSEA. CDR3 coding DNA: TGCAGCGCTACGGTGCCGGACAGTCTTACAGATACGCAGTATTTT. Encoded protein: CSATVPDSLTDTQYF.

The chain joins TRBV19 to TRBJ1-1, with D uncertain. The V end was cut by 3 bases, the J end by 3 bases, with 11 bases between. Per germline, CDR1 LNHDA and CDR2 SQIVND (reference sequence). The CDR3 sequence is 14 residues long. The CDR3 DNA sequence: TGTGCCAGTAGTATGCTCCGGAGATACACTGAAGCTTTCTTT. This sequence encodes CASSMLRRYTEAFF.

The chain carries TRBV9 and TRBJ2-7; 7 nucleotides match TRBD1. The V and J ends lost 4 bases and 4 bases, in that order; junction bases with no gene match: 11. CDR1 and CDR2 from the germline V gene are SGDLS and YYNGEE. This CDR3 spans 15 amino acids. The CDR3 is CASSKGGSGAYEQYF. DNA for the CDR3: TGTGCCAGCAGCAAAGGGGGCTCCGGCGCTTACGAGCAGTACTTC.

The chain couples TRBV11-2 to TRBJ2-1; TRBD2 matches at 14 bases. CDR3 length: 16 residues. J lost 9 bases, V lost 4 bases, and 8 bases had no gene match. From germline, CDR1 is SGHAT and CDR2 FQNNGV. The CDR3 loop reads CASSSNRGLAGVEQFF. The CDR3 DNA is TGTGCCAGCAGCTCAAATCGGGGACTAGCGGGAGTTGAGCAGTTCTTC.

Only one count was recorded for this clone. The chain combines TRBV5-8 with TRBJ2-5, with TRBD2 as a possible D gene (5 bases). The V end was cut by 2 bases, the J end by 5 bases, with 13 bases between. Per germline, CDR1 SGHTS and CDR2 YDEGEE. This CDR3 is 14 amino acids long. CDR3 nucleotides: TGTGCCAGCAGCTTATCGGCGGGTCGGGAGACCCAGTACTTC. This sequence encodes CASSLSAGRETQYF. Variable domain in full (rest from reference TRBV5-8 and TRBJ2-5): EAGVTQSPTHLIKTRGQQATLRCSPISGHTSVYWYQQALGLGLQFLLWYDEGEERNRGNFPPRFSGRQFPNYSSELNVNALELEDSALYLCASSLSAGRETQYFGPGTRLLVL.

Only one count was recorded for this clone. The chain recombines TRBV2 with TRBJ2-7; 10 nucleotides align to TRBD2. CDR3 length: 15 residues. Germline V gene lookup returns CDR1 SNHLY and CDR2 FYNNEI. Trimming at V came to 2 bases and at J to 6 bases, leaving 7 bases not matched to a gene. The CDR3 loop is CASSELAGVAGEQYF. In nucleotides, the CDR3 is TGTGCCAGCAGTGAACTAGCGGGAGTTGCGGGCGAGCAGTACTTC.

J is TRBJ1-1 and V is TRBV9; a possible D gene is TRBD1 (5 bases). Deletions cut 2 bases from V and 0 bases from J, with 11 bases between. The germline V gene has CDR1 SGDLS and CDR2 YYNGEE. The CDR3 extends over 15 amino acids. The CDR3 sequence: CASSVATAMNTEAFF. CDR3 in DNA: TGTGCCAGCAGCGTCGCGACAGCTATGAACACTGAAGCTTTCTTT.

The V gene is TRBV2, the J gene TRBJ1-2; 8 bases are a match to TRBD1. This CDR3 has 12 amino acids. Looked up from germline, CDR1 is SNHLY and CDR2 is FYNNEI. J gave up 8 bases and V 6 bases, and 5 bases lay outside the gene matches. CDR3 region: CASSRTGNGYTF. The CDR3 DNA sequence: TGTGCCAGCAGCCGGACAGGGAACGGCTACACCTTC.

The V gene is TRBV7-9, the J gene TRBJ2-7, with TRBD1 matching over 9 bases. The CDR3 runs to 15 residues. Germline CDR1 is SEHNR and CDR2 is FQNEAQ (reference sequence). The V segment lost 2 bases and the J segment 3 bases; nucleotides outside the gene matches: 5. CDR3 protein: CASSLQDRGVYEQYF. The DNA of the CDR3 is TGTGCCAGCAGCTTACAGGACAGGGGAGTCTACGAGCAGTACTTC.

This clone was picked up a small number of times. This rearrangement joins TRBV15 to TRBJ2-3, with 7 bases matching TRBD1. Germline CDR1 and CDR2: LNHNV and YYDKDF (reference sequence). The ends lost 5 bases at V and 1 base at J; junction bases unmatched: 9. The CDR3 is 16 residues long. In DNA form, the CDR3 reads TGTGCCACCAGCCTCATGAGGGGGACAGGCACAGATACGCAGTATTTT. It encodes CATSLMRGTGTDTQYF.

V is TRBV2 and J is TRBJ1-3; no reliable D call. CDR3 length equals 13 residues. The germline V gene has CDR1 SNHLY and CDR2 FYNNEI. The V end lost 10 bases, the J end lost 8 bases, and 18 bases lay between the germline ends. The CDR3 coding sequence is TGTGCCACCAAACTTCCAAGGGAGTACACCATATATTTT. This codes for CATKLPREYTIYF. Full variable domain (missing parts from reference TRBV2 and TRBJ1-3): EPEVTQTPSHQVTQMGQEVILRCVPISNHLYFYWYRQILGQKVEFLVSFYNNEISEKSEIFDDQFSVERPDGSNFTLKIRSTKLEDSAMYFCATKLPREYTIYFGEGSWLTVV.

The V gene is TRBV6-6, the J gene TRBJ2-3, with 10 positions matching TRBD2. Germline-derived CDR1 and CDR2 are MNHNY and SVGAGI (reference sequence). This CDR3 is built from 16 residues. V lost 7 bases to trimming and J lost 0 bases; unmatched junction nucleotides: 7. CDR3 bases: TGTGCCAGCAAAACAGGACTAGCGGCTAGCACAGATACGCAGTATTTT. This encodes CASKTGLAASTDTQYF.

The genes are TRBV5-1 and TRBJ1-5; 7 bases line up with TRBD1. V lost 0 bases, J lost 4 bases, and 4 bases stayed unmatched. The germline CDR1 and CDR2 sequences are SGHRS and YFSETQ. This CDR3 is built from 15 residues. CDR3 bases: TGCGCCAGCAGCTTGGGGACAGGAGAGAATCAGCCCCAGCATTTT. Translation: CASSLGTGENQPQHF.

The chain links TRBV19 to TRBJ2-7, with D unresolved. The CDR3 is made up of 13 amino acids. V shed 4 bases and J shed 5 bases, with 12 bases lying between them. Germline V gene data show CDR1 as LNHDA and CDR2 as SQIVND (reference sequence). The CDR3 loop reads CASSSPGFNEQYF. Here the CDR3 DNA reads TGTGCCAGTAGTAGTCCAGGATTCAACGAGCAGTACTTC.

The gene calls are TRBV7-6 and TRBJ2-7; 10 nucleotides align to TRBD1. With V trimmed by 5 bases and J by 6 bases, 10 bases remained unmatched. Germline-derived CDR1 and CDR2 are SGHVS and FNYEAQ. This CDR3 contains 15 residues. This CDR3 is CASSELTGGEGEQYF. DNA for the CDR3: TGTGCCAGCAGCGAACTGACAGGGGGCGAGGGCGAGCAGTACTTC.

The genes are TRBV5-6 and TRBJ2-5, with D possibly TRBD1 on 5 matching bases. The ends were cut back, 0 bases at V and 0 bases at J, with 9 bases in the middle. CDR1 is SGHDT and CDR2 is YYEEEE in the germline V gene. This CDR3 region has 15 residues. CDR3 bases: TGTGCCAGCAGCTTGGAGACAGAGAACCAAGAGACCCAGTACTTC. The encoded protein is CASSLETENQETQYF.

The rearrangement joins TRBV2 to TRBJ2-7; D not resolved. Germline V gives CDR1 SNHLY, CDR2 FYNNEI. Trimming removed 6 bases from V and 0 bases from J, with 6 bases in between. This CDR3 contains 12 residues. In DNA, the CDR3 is TGTGCCAGCAGAACAGACTCCTACGAGCAGTACTTC. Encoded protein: CASRTDSYEQYF.

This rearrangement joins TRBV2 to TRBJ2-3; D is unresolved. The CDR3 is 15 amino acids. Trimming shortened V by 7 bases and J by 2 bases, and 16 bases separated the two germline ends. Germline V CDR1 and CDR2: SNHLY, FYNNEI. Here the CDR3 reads CASTRGPDFTDTQYF. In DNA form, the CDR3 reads TGTGCCAGCACCCGAGGCCCTGATTTCACAGATACGCAGTATTTT.

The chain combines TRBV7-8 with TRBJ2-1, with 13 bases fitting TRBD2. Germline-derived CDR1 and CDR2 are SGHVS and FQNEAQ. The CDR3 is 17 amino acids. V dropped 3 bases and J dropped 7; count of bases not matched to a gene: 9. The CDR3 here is CASSLLPGLAGLNEQFF. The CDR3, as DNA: TGTGCCAGCAGCTTGCTTCCGGGACTAGCGGGGTTGAATGAGCAGTTCTTC.

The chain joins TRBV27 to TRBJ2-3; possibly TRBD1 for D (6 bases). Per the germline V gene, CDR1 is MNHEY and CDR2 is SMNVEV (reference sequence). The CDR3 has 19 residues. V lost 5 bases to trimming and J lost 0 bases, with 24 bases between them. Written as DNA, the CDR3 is TGTGCCAGCAGTCATAGACCCCTCGCACAGGGATTTAGCACAGATACGCAGTATTTT. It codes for CASSHRPLAQGFSTDTQYF.

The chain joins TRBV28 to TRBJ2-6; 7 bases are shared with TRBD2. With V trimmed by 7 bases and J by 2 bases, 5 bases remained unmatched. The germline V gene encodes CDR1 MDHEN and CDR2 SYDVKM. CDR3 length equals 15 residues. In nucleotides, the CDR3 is TGTGCCAGCACCCTGGGGGGGACTGGGGCCAACGTCCTGACTTTC. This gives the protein CASTLGGTGANVLTF.

The CDR3 nucleotides read TGTGCCAGCAGCGGGGCTGGGACAGAATTCTCACCCCTCCACTTT. Amino acids: CASSGAGTEFSPLHF. The chain has TRBV5-5 and TRBJ1-6; 7 bases align to TRBD1. Germline V CDR1 and CDR2: SGHKS, YYEKEE (reference sequence). V was pared by 4 bases and J by 10 bases, with 11 bases of the junction left unmatched. The CDR3 loop spans 15 amino acids.

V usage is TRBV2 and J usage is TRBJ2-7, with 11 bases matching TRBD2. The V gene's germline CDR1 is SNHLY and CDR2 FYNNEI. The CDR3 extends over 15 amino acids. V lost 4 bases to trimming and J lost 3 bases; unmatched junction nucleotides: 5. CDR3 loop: CASSGGTSGLYEQYF. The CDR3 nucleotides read TGTGCCAGCAGTGGCGGGACTAGCGGTCTCTACGAGCAGTACTTC.

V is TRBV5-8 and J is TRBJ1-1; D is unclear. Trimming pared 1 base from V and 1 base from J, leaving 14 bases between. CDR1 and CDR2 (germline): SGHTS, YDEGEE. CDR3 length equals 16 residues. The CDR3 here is CASSLRGDGPNTEAFF. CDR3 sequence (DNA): TGTGCCAGCAGCTTGCGGGGTGATGGCCCGAACACTGAAGCTTTCTTT.

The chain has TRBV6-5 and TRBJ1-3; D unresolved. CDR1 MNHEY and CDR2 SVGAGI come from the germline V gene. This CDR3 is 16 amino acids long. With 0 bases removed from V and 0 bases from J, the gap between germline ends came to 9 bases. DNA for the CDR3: TGTGCCAGCAGTTACTCGAGGAGGATCTCTGGAAACACCATATATTTT. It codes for CASSYSRRISGNTIYF.